Following are 5 T cell receptor beta chains from one sample sequenced in a study of graft-versus-host responses after intestinal transplantation. This table comes from immunoSEQ multiplex PCR, and its TCRdb copy is limited to in-frame clones, with some not included. Among some 92,000 clones, roughly 92% were seen once, and the ten largest hold about 0.29%. Antigens of these TCRs are unknown. Specimen: unstimulated CD4+ T cells sorted from spleen or lymph node cells, collected before intestinal transplant. The source is a human donor who received an intestinal transplant.

The V call is TRBV25-1, the J call TRBJ2-3; 7 bases line up with TRBD2. The CDR3 runs to 17 residues. Losses at the gene ends were 6 bases for V and 6 bases for J; bases not matched to a gene: 18. The germline V gene encodes CDR1 MGHDK and CDR2 SYGVNS. The CDR3 protein is CASRDLWAGDEADTQYF. CDR3 bases: TGTGCCAGCAGAGACCTTTGGGCGGGAGATGAGGCGGATACGCAGTATTTT. Full variable domain (outside the CDR3, taken from reference TRBV25-1 and TRBJ2-3): EADIYQTPRYLVIGTGKKITLECSQTMGHDKMYWYQQDPGMELHLIHYSYGVNSTEKGDLSSESTVSRIRTEHFPLTLESARPSHTSQYLCASRDLWAGDEADTQYFGPGTRLTVL.

A few counts support this clone. This chain connects TRBV6-5 to TRBJ2-5; 9 nucleotides match TRBD1. CDR1 and CDR2 from the germline V gene are MNHEY and SVGAGI. The CDR3 length is 13 residues. The V and J ends lost 5 bases and 6 bases, in that order; junction bases with no gene match: 4. CDR3 DNA sequence: TGTGCCAGCAGTCGACAGGGGGAAAAGACCCAGTACTTC. Translated, it gives CASSRQGEKTQYF.

V is TRBV6-1 and J is TRBJ2-1, with D possibly TRBD1 on 5 matching bases. This CDR3 comprises 15 residues. V dropped 4 bases and J dropped 5 bases, with 15 bases sitting between them. Germline V gene sequence: CDR1 MNHNS, CDR2 SASEGT. In DNA, the CDR3 is TGTGCCAGCAGTGTATTATCCTGGGGCAACAATGAGCAGTTCTTC. Translated, it gives CASSVLSWGNNEQFF.

This clone has a single count. The chain links TRBV7-6 to TRBJ2-3; D unclear. V lost 8 bases and J 2 bases, leaving 5 bases between the germline ends. Germline lookup yields CDR1 SGHVS and CDR2 FNYEAQ. The CDR3 is 11 amino acids. This CDR3 reads CASSLTDTQYF. CDR3 bases: TGTGCCAGCTCCCTCACAGATACGCAGTATTTT.

The chain carries TRBV28 and TRBJ2-7; D remains unclear. Per the germline V gene, CDR1 is MDHEN and CDR2 is SYDVKM. CDR3 length: 15 residues. Trimming shortened V by 7 bases and J by 2 bases, and 18 bases separated the two germline ends. CDR3 loop: CASTGSNPTPYEQYF. CDR3 bases: TGTGCCAGCACCGGCAGCAATCCCACCCCCTACGAGCAGTACTTC.